Shown below are 2 T cell receptor beta chains from a single sample sequenced in a study of T cells after yellow fever vaccination. TCRdb re-analysed the 5' RACE reads in MiXCR, keeping a single row per CDR3 protein. This table holds about 630,000 distinct CDR3 sequences, roughly an eighth found once. Here the sequenced sample was PBMCs, taken on the day of the yellow fever booster vaccination. These receptors originate from a man aged 30-40 years who received the YFV17D yellow fever vaccine.

This chain uses TRBV29-1 with TRBJ2-1; 11 positions agree with TRBD2. Germline values: CDR1 SQVTM, CDR2 ANQGSEA. This CDR3 has 13 residues. The V gene end was trimmed by 5 bases and the J gene end by 9 bases; junction bases not matched to a gene: 6. The CDR3: CSVTLAGEVEQFF. The CDR3 DNA follows: TGCAGCGTTACACTAGCGGGAGAGGTTGAGCAGTTCTTC.

This clonotype was found a few times. J is TRBJ2-7 and V is TRBV3-1; D remains ambiguous. Trimming removed 1 base at V and 3 bases at J, with 13 bases between. Germline CDR1 is LGHDT and CDR2 is YNNKEL (reference sequence). The CDR3 is made up of 15 amino acids. The CDR3 here is CASSQGAGLYYEQYF. The CDR3 DNA reads TGTGCCAGCAGCCAAGGGGCAGGCCTTTACTACGAGCAGTACTTC.